This T cell receptor (beta chain) was recorded in a study of cytotoxic CD8 clonotypes in ibrutinib-treated CLL. About the research overall: Samples yielded averages of approximately 260,000 productive templates and about 89,000 productive rearrangements.

The study, taken as a whole, reports: Clonality went up at ibrutinib response and then declined back toward baseline at progression.

This CDR3 is 14 amino acids long. Deletions cut 0 bases from V and 9 bases from J, with 12 bases between. CDR1 and CDR2 from the germline V gene are MGHRA and YSYEKL. Some clones are missing from TCRdb's copy, which holds only in-frame ones; the method was immunoSEQ multiplex PCR. This table has about 140,000 clones, around 84% appearing once. As for this clone: The target antigen is unknown.

The chain carries TRBV4-1 and TRBJ2-4; D not resolved. Material: PBMCs, obtained after 36 months of ibrutinib treatment. This TCR was recovered from a human donor with chronic lymphocytic leukemia. CDR3 DNA sequence: TGCGCCAGCAGCCAAGATCGGGCAGTAAGCATTCAGTACTTC. It specifies CASSQDRAVSIQYF.